The entry that follows covers one T cell receptor (beta chain) sequence. Its antigen is currently unknown. The PCR was carried out with 60 Vbeta primers and 13 Jbeta primers. Sequenced by immunoSEQ multiplex PCR; TCRdb stores in-frame clones only, minus some. Of more than 95,000 clones listed, roughly four fifths were seen once; the top ten hold around 13%. These data are taken from a study of cytomegalovirus exposure and HLA in healthy donors. Study as a whole: Around 83% of 350 to 400 genotyped donors fell in the Caucasian-associated ancestry cluster. Study-level results: It was reportedly the case that the classifier diagnosed cytomegalovirus status with high specificity and sensitivity.

Sequencing input: PBMCs. This sequence was found in a woman aged 60 to 75 in good health and CMV-seropositive.

The CDR3 spells CASTTSGGITDTQYF. The CDR3 nucleotides are TGCGCCAGTACCACTAGCGGGGGGATCACAGATACGCAGTATTTT. This chain links TRBV4-1 with TRBJ2-3; 12 nucleotides align to TRBD2. Germline V gene data show CDR1 as MGHRA and CDR2 as YSYEKL. With V trimmed by 9 bases and J by 2 bases, 6 bases remained unmatched. This CDR3 spans 15 amino acids.